The sequence of this T cell receptor (beta chain) was determined in a study of metastatic and nonmetastatic thyroid tumors. Findings of the study overall: TCR beta diversity was reportedly significantly higher in malignant thyroid tumors than benign nodules, in blood and tumor.

The CDR3 is 14 amino acids. The ends lost 11 bases at V and 3 bases at J; junction bases unmatched: 8. Germline V gives CDR1 ENHRY, CDR2 SYGVKD. This clone is judged medium-sized. Its antigen is unidentified. TCRdb re-processed the PCR reads through MiXCR. The table records tens of thousands of clones, under 15% of them present only once. All patients reached thyroid surgery having received no treatment beforehand. The TCR was taken from a female donor with papillary thyroid cancer or a benign thyroid nodule (not recorded which). Some clones in this sample may be carry-over from other donors' samples. What was sequenced was blood. V and J are TRBV10-3 and TRBJ2-2; 8 bases match TRBD2. The CDR3 coding sequence is TGTGCCTCCGAGCGGGGGAGGGACACCGGGGAGCTGTTTTTT. It is translated as CASERGRDTGELFF.